These T cell receptor beta chains were read from a single sample in a study of blood T cell repertoires in COVID-19. Sequencing used immunoSEQ multiplex PCR; TCRdb keeps in-frame clones, though not all of them. The repertoire has more than 55,000 clones, 85% to 90% of them found once; the top ten carry 8.3%. The material sequenced was peripheral blood. All receptors come from a human donor with active COVID-19. The donor label of this sample is uncertain. The CDR3 runs from the conserved cysteine through the conserved F or W. The D gene is left open where the match is weak. Size values are once, few and many counts, or a class for expanded clones, and some rows have none.

v_call: TRBV3-1/TRBV3-2; clone_size: -; j_call: TRBJ2-2; d_call: TRBD2; cdr3_nt: TGTGCCAGCAGCCCCCTAGCGGGAAGGGGGACCGGGGAGCTGTTTTTT; cdr3_aa: CASSPLAGRGTGELFF
v_call: TRBV7-9; clone_size: -; j_call: TRBJ2-7; d_call: TRBD2; cdr3_nt: TGTGCCAGCAGCCTTATCGGACTAGCCTCGGAGCAGTACTTC; cdr3_aa: CASSLIGLASEQYF
v_call: TRBV7-9; clone_size: -; j_call: TRBJ1-2; d_call: -; cdr3_nt: TGTGCCAGCAGCTTTCCCTCCCCACAGGGCTGGGGCTACACCTTC; cdr3_aa: CASSFPSPQGWGYTF
v_call: TRBV10-1; clone_size: -; j_call: TRBJ1-1; d_call: -; cdr3_nt: TGCGCCAGCAGTCTCCGCAGGGAAGGTGAAGCTTTCTTT; cdr3_aa: CASSLRREGEAFF
v_call: TRBV30; clone_size: -; j_call: TRBJ1-3; d_call: TRBD1; cdr3_nt: TGTGCCTGGAGCAGGGGGCTTGGAAACACCATATATTTT; cdr3_aa: CAWSRGLGNTIYF
v_call: TRBV11-2; clone_size: -; j_call: TRBJ1-5; d_call: -; cdr3_nt: TGTGCCAGCAGCTCTACAGGGTACAATCAGCCCCAGCATTTT; cdr3_aa: CASSSTGYNQPQHF
v_call: TRBV23-1; clone_size: -; j_call: TRBJ2-5; d_call: TRBD1; cdr3_nt: TGCGCCAGCAGTCAACAGGGGGCTAGGGTGGAGACCCAGTACTTC; cdr3_aa: CASSQQGARVETQYF
v_call: TRBV27; clone_size: -; j_call: TRBJ1-4; d_call: TRBD1; cdr3_nt: TGTGCCAGCAGTTTAGGGACAGGGATTGAAAAACTGTTTTTT; cdr3_aa: CASSLGTGIEKLFF
v_call: TRBV9; clone_size: -; j_call: TRBJ2-2; d_call: -; cdr3_nt: TGTGCCAGCAGCGTTTACAGGGAGAGCGGGGAGCTGTTTTTT; cdr3_aa: CASSVYRESGELFF
v_call: TRBV30; clone_size: -; j_call: TRBJ2-3; d_call: -; cdr3_nt: TGTGCCTGGAGTTTAAGGCCAACTCATAGGGCGGGGATCACAGATACGCAGTATTTT; cdr3_aa: CAWSLRPTHRAGITDTQYF
v_call: TRBV5-6; clone_size: -; j_call: TRBJ1-5; d_call: TRBD1; cdr3_nt: TGTGCCAGCAGCTTGGACAGGGGGCCTAATCAGCCCCAGCATTTT; cdr3_aa: CASSLDRGPNQPQHF
v_call: TRBV6-6; clone_size: -; j_call: TRBJ2-5; d_call: -; cdr3_nt: TGTGCCAGCAGTCTAGGGACACCTCAAGAGACCCAGTACTTC; cdr3_aa: CASSLGTPQETQYF
v_call: TRBV30; clone_size: -; j_call: TRBJ2-7; d_call: TRBD2; cdr3_nt: TGTGCCTGGAGGACCCCAGGGACTAGGCCATACGAGCAGTACTTC; cdr3_aa: CAWRTPGTRPYEQYF
v_call: TRBV19; clone_size: -; j_call: TRBJ1-5; d_call: -; cdr3_nt: TGTGCCAGTAGTACTCTCACAGGGTTTGGCAATCAGCCCCAGCATTTT; cdr3_aa: CASSTLTGFGNQPQHF
v_call: TRBV5-8; clone_size: -; j_call: TRBJ2-2; d_call: -; cdr3_nt: TGTGCCAGCAGCACTACAGGGGGGGTCGCCGGGGAGCTGTTTTTT; cdr3_aa: CASSTTGGVAGELFF
v_call: TRBV5-6; clone_size: -; j_call: TRBJ1-1; d_call: TRBD1; cdr3_nt: TGTGCCAGCAGCTTTTCACAGGGGGTTCCCACTGAAGCTTTCTTT; cdr3_aa: CASSFSQGVPTEAFF
v_call: TRBV7-3; clone_size: -; j_call: TRBJ2-3; d_call: -; cdr3_nt: TGTGCCAGCAGCCAGGCGGGCGGCGCAATCGATACGCAGTATTTT; cdr3_aa: CASSQAGGAIDTQYF
v_call: TRBV4-1; clone_size: -; j_call: TRBJ2-7; d_call: TRBD2; cdr3_nt: TGCGCCAGCAGCCAAGGACTAGCGGGGGGGTTGGGTTACGAGCAGTACTTC; cdr3_aa: CASSQGLAGGLGYEQYF
v_call: TRBV27; clone_size: -; j_call: TRBJ2-7; d_call: TRBD2; cdr3_nt: TGTGCCAGCAGCCGCCAGCGGGGGCCCTACGAGCAGTACTTC; cdr3_aa: CASSRQRGPYEQYF
v_call: TRBV9; clone_size: -; j_call: TRBJ1-1; d_call: -; cdr3_nt: TGTGCCAGCACCTTCGCAGACAGGAACACTGAAGCTTTCTTT; cdr3_aa: CASTFADRNTEAFF
v_call: TRBV28; clone_size: -; j_call: TRBJ2-7; d_call: TRBD1; cdr3_nt: TGTGCCAGCAGTTTTTGGACAGGCAACTACGAGCAGTACTTC; cdr3_aa: CASSFWTGNYEQYF
v_call: TRBV27; clone_size: -; j_call: TRBJ2-2; d_call: -; cdr3_nt: TGTGCCAGCAGTCCTGGTCCGGGGCAGGGAGGCGCCGGGGAGCTGTTTTTT; cdr3_aa: CASSPGPGQGGAGELFF
v_call: TRBV19; clone_size: -; j_call: TRBJ2-7; d_call: -; cdr3_nt: TGTGCCAGTAGTATTCTCGACAGGTCCTACGAGCAGTACTTC; cdr3_aa: CASSILDRSYEQYF
v_call: TRBV18; clone_size: -; j_call: TRBJ2-7; d_call: TRBD1; cdr3_nt: TGTGCCAGCTCACCGGGTCACAGGGGAGTCTACGAGCAGTACTTC; cdr3_aa: CASSPGHRGVYEQYF
v_call: TRBV5-4; clone_size: -; j_call: TRBJ1-1; d_call: -; cdr3_nt: TGTGCCAGCAGCTTGGAGGCCAGGGTGCACACTGAAGCTTTCTTT; cdr3_aa: CASSLEARVHTEAFF
v_call: TRBV27; clone_size: -; j_call: TRBJ1-4; d_call: -; cdr3_nt: TGTGCCAGCAGTTTATGGGGCACAACTAATGAAAAACTGTTTTTT; cdr3_aa: CASSLWGTTNEKLFF
v_call: TRBV7-2; clone_size: once; j_call: TRBJ1-2; d_call: -; cdr3_nt: TGTGCCAGCAGCCCAGGGCAAACGGAGCGCTACACCTTC; cdr3_aa: CASSPGQTERYTF
v_call: TRBV2; clone_size: few; j_call: TRBJ2-7; d_call: -; cdr3_nt: TGTGCCAGCGGGGAGCCCTCCTACGAGCAGTACTTC; cdr3_aa: CASGEPSYEQYF
v_call: TRBV7-9; clone_size: -; j_call: TRBJ2-1; d_call: -; cdr3_nt: TGTGCCAGCAGCTATACAGGACAATCCTACAATGAGCAGTTCTTC; cdr3_aa: CASSYTGQSYNEQFF
v_call: TRBV19; clone_size: -; j_call: TRBJ1-4; d_call: -; cdr3_nt: TGTGCCAGTAGTATCCTCGTGTTGCCGGGTGAAAAACTGTTTTTT; cdr3_aa: CASSILVLPGEKLFF
v_call: TRBV5-1; clone_size: -; j_call: TRBJ2-6; d_call: TRBD1; cdr3_nt: TGCGCCAGCAGCAAAGGGACAGGCGTCTCTGGGGCCAACGTCCTGACTTTC; cdr3_aa: CASSKGTGVSGANVLTF
v_call: TRBV5-1; clone_size: -; j_call: TRBJ2-7; d_call: -; cdr3_nt: TGCGCCAGCAGCTCCCCCCCCGGGGAGCAGTACTTC; cdr3_aa: CASSSPPGEQYF
v_call: TRBV10-2; clone_size: -; j_call: TRBJ2-1; d_call: TRBD2; cdr3_nt: TGCGCCAGCAGTGTGGGGGGGGGAAACAATGAGCAGTTCTTC; cdr3_aa: CASSVGGGNNEQFF
v_call: TRBV18; clone_size: -; j_call: TRBJ2-5; d_call: TRBD1; cdr3_nt: TGTGCCAGCTCACCATATAGGACAGGGTCTGAGGAGACCCAGTACTTC; cdr3_aa: CASSPYRTGSEETQYF
v_call: TRBV18; clone_size: -; j_call: TRBJ1-1; d_call: -; cdr3_nt: TGTGCCAGCTCACCGCGCCAGGGGATCGACACTGAAGCTTTCTTT; cdr3_aa: CASSPRQGIDTEAFF
v_call: TRBV12-3/TRBV12-4; clone_size: -; j_call: TRBJ2-5; d_call: TRBD2; cdr3_nt: TGTGCCAGCAGCGGGACTAGCTGGGAGACCCAGTACTTC; cdr3_aa: CASSGTSWETQYF
v_call: TRBV28; clone_size: -; j_call: TRBJ2-7; d_call: -; cdr3_nt: TGTGCCAGCAGACGCGGGCCGGGCTACGAGCAGTACTTC; cdr3_aa: CASRRGPGYEQYF
v_call: TRBV29-1; clone_size: -; j_call: TRBJ1-1; d_call: -; cdr3_nt: TGCAGCGTTCTATCAGGGGTGAACACTGAAGCTTTCTTT; cdr3_aa: CSVLSGVNTEAFF
v_call: TRBV5-1; clone_size: -; j_call: TRBJ2-4; d_call: -; cdr3_nt: TGCGCCAGCAGCTTGGAAGGAAGCGGGTCAGGACAAAACATTCAGTACTTC; cdr3_aa: CASSLEGSGSGQNIQYF
v_call: TRBV30; clone_size: -; j_call: TRBJ2-7; d_call: TRBD2; cdr3_nt: TGTGCCTGGAGTCTACTAGCGGGTCACTACGAGCAGTACTTC; cdr3_aa: CAWSLLAGHYEQYF
v_call: TRBV11-2; clone_size: -; j_call: TRBJ1-1; d_call: TRBD1; cdr3_nt: TGTGCCAGCAGCGCCGGGACAGTGAACACTGAAGCTTTCTTT; cdr3_aa: CASSAGTVNTEAFF
v_call: TRBV4-2; clone_size: -; j_call: TRBJ2-3; d_call: TRBD2; cdr3_nt: TGTGCCAGCAGCCAAGAGGCTAGCGGGGCAGATACGCAGTATTTT; cdr3_aa: CASSQEASGADTQYF
v_call: TRBV19; clone_size: once; j_call: TRBJ2-3; d_call: -; cdr3_nt: TGTGCCAGTAGTGTCATCCGCACAGATACGCAGTATTTT; cdr3_aa: CASSVIRTDTQYF
v_call: TRBV28; clone_size: -; j_call: TRBJ2-7; d_call: -; cdr3_nt: TGTGCCAGCAGTTTACGGGGTCGGGAGCAGTACTTC; cdr3_aa: CASSLRGREQYF
v_call: TRBV6-5; clone_size: -; j_call: TRBJ1-5; d_call: -; cdr3_nt: TGTGCCAGCAGGCAGGTAAACAATCAGCCCCAGCATTTT; cdr3_aa: CASRQVNNQPQHF
v_call: TRBV6-6; clone_size: few; j_call: TRBJ2-2; d_call: TRBD1; cdr3_nt: TGTGCCAGCAGTTACGGGACAGGGGATCGGACCGGGGAGCTGTTTTTT; cdr3_aa: CASSYGTGDRTGELFF
v_call: TRBV18; clone_size: -; j_call: TRBJ1-6; d_call: TRBD1; cdr3_nt: TGTGCCAGCTCCGAACAGGGGAAAAATTCACCCCTCCACTTT; cdr3_aa: CASSEQGKNSPLHF
v_call: TRBV27; clone_size: -; j_call: TRBJ2-7; d_call: TRBD1; cdr3_nt: TGTGCCACCTCGACGGGGACAGTGATACCCTACGAGCAGTACTTC; cdr3_aa: CATSTGTVIPYEQYF
v_call: TRBV27; clone_size: -; j_call: TRBJ2-5; d_call: -; cdr3_nt: TGTGCCAGCAGTTTTCGAGAGACCCAGTACTTC; cdr3_aa: CASSFRETQYF
v_call: TRBV5-4; clone_size: -; j_call: TRBJ1-1; d_call: -; cdr3_nt: TGTGCCAGCAGCTCCCAGGAGACCCGGGGGGCTTTCTTT; cdr3_aa: CASSSQETRGAFF
v_call: TRBV24-1; clone_size: -; j_call: TRBJ2-1; d_call: TRBD2; cdr3_nt: TGTGCCACCAGTGATGGGGGACTAGCGGGAGGGAGCTCCTACAATGAGCAGTTCTTC; cdr3_aa: CATSDGGLAGGSSYNEQFF
v_call: TRBV7-8; clone_size: -; j_call: TRBJ2-2; d_call: -; cdr3_nt: TGTGCCAGCAGCTTAATAGGGGGGGTCACCGGGGAGCTGTTTTTT; cdr3_aa: CASSLIGGVTGELFF
v_call: TRBV18; clone_size: -; j_call: TRBJ2-5; d_call: -; cdr3_nt: TGTGCCAGCTCTCCCGAAGGGGGACGGGAGACCCAGTACTTC; cdr3_aa: CASSPEGGRETQYF
v_call: TRBV6-5; clone_size: once; j_call: TRBJ2-7; d_call: TRBD2; cdr3_nt: TGTGCCAGCAGCCGGGGGGGATTCAGCTCCTACGAGCAGTACTTC; cdr3_aa: CASSRGGFSSYEQYF
v_call: TRBV18; clone_size: -; j_call: TRBJ2-2; d_call: -; cdr3_nt: TGTGCCAGCATCGGACAGTTTAACACCGGGGAGCTGTTTTTT; cdr3_aa: CASIGQFNTGELFF